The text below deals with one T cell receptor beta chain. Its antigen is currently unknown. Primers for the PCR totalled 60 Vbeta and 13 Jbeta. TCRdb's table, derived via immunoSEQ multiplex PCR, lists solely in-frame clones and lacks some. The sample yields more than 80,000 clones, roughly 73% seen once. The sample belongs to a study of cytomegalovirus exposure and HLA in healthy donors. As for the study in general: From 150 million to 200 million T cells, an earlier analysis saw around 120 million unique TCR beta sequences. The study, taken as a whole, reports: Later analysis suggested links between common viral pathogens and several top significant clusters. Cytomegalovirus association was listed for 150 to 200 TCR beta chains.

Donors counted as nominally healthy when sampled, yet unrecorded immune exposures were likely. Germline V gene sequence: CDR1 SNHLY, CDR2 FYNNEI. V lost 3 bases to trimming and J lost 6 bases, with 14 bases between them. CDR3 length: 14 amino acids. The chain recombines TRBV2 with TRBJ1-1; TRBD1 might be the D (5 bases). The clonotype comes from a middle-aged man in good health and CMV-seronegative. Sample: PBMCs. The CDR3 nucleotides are TGTGCCAGCAGTGAGGAACGGGGGAGTCCTGAAGCTTTCTTT. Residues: CASSEERGSPEAFF. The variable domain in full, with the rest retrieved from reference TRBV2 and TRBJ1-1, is EPEVTQTPSHQVTQMGQEVILRCVPISNHLYFYWYRQILGQKVEFLVSFYNNEISEKSEIFDDQFSVERPDGSNFTLKIRSTKLEDSAMYFCASSEERGSPEAFFGQGTRLTVV.